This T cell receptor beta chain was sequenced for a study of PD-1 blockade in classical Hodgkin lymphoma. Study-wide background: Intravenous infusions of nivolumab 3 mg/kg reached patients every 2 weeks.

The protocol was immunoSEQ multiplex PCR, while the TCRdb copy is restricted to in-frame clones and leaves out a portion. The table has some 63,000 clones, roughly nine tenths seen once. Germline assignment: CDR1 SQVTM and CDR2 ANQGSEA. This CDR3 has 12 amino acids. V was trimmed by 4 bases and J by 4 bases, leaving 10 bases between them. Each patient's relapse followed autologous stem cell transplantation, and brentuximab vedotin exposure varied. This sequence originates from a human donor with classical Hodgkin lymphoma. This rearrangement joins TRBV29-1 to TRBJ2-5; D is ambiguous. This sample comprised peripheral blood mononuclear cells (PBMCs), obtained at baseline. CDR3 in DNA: TGCAGCGTTGTTGTCAGTGGAGAGACCCAGTACTTC. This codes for CSVVVSGETQYF.